This passage covers 12 T cell receptor beta chains from one sample sequenced in a study of T cells expressing NK-cell markers. Reanalyzing the 5' RACE reads, TCRdb keeps one entry per CDR3 protein, without DNA. Reported are 500,000 to 700,000 distinct CDR3 sequences; the ten largest clones contain under 4.5%. Sequenced: blood T cells: a sorted CD56 or NKG2C T cell subset, CD4+ or CD8+ T cells, or bulk PBMC T cells (not recorded which). The receptor source for this set is a man between 18 and 29 years old in good health.

V gene TRBV19 combines with J gene TRBJ2-3; TCRdb selects TRBD2, and the lack of DNA leaves this call unchecked. This CDR3 has 16 residues. Germline V gene lookup returns CDR1 LNHDA and CDR2 SQIVND (reference sequence). The CDR3 reads CASSPTTAFPTDTQYF.

The V call is TRBV29-1, the J call TRBJ2-1; checking the TCRdb D call of TRBD2 is not possible without DNA. This CDR3 has 13 amino acids. CDR1 is SQVTM, CDR2 ANQGSEA, per germline. CDR3: CSVVPRGGDEQFF.

The rearrangement uses TRBV5-1 and TRBJ1-2; TCRdb picks TRBD1, but there is no DNA to check that call. This CDR3 comprises 16 residues. Per germline, CDR1 SGHRS and CDR2 YFSETQ. The CDR3 region is CASSPGTASGNYGYTF.

J is TRBJ2-7 and V is TRBV14. This CDR3 is 13 amino acids long. Germline CDR1 reads SGHDN; CDR2 reads FVKESK. The CDR3 protein is CASRMDSSYEQYF.

J is TRBJ2-1 and V is TRBV7-9; checking the TCRdb D call of TRBD2 is not possible without DNA. This CDR3 has 15 residues. Germline CDR1 and CDR2: SEHNR and FQNEAQ (reference sequence). The CDR3 region is CASSLVGSGSNEQFF.

This chain links TRBV6-5 with TRBJ2-3; TCRdb gives TRBD2 as the D gene, but with no DNA this cannot be confirmed. Germline CDR1 reads MNHEY; CDR2 reads SVGAGI. The CDR3 length is 17 residues. CDR3 amino acids: CASSLGLAGGNTDTQYF.

This chain joins TRBV6-5 and TRBJ2-1; absent DNA, TCRdb's TRBD1 call cannot be checked. This CDR3 spans 16 amino acids. Germline V gene lookup returns CDR1 MNHEY and CDR2 SVGAGI. CDR3 residues: CASSYSNRDAINEQFF.

V gene TRBV7-8 combines with J gene TRBJ2-6. The CDR3 loop spans 15 amino acids. The germline CDR1 and CDR2 sequences are SGHVS and FQNEAQ. CDR3 protein: CASSLFRSGANVLTF.

The CDR3 here is CASSSGQGGQYF. The V call is TRBV12-3 or TRBV12-4, the J call TRBJ2-7; the TRBD1 assignment by TCRdb is unverifiable without DNA. The CDR3 covers 12 residues.

This chain's CDR3 is CASSLAGRATQYTGELFF. The chain has TRBV5-6 and TRBJ2-2; without DNA, the TCRdb call of TRBD1 cannot be checked. The CDR3 loop spans 18 amino acids. Germline CDR1 SGHDT, CDR2 YYEEEE. The whole variable domain, filled in from reference TRBV5-6 and TRBJ2-2, reads DAGVTQSPTHLIKTRGQQVTLRCSPKSGHDTVSWYQQALGQGPQFIFQYYEEEERQRGNFPDRFSGHQFPNYSSELNVNALLLGDSALYLCASSLAGRATQYTGELFFGEGSRLTVL.

This chain links TRBV27 with TRBJ2-1; there is no DNA to check the TCRdb D call of TRBD2. This CDR3 is built from 15 residues. Germline-derived CDR1 and CDR2 are MNHEY and SMNVEV (reference sequence). The CDR3 is CASSLTSGARGEQFF.

The rearrangement joins TRBV5-1 to TRBJ2-3; the TRBD2 assignment by TCRdb is unverifiable without DNA. CDR3 length equals 14 residues. CDR1 and CDR2 from the germline V gene are SGHRS and YFSETQ. The CDR3 region is CASSLFREADTQYF.